This T cell receptor beta chain was identified during a study of cytomegalovirus exposure and HLA in healthy donors. Donors in the study were healthy people who gave bone marrow. PCR primers comprised 60 Vbeta and 13 Jbeta primers. This table comes from immunoSEQ multiplex PCR, and its TCRdb copy is limited to in-frame clones, with some not included. Among around 76,000 clones listed, more than 65% were seen once. This clonotype was obtained from a woman aged 40 to 50 in good health and CMV-seropositive. Material: PBMCs.

CDR3 in DNA: TGTGCCAGCAGCTTGCGTCGAGCGCAAGAGACCCAGTACTTC. It encodes CASSLRRAQETQYF. This chain connects TRBV7-8 to TRBJ2-5; D call uncertain. The CDR3 length is 14 residues. The V gene's germline CDR1 is SGHVS and CDR2 FQNEAQ. The V and J ends lost 3 bases and 2 bases respectively, with 10 bases between them.